Below, one T cell receptor (beta chain) is given with its context. What it binds is unknown. 60 Vbeta and 13 Jbeta primers were used in PCR. Using immunoSEQ multiplex PCR, the repertoire was profiled, and TCRdb retains in-frame clones only, with some absent. The sample records 200,000 to 250,000 clones, around 80% being singletons. The data were obtained in a study of cytomegalovirus exposure and HLA in healthy donors. General observations from the study: The authors enumerated 150 to 200 TCR beta chains as linked to cytomegalovirus.

The germline V gene encodes CDR1 MNHNS and CDR2 SASEGT. Trimming removed 8 bases from V and 6 bases from J, with 20 bases in between. This CDR3 has 14 residues. The sequenced material came from PBMCs. The chain has TRBV6-1 and TRBJ2-7; D might be TRBD1 (6 bases). This TCR derives from a girl aged 2 to 10 in good health and CMV-seronegative. The CDR3 coding sequence is TGTGCCAGCCATTACAGGGCGGAAGCAGGCGAGCAGTACTTC. Amino acid sequence: CASHYRAEAGEQYF.